A selection of T cell receptor beta chains follows, all from one sample in a study of shared T cell receptors in the human thymus. Generated by immunoSEQ multiplex PCR, the TCRdb table keeps only in-frame clones and is missing some. The sample shows hundreds of thousands of clones, approximately 90% of them seen only once. These data were also filed under a second study, of human thymus T cells.

Sequencing was done on a sample of thymocytes. Receptors originate from a boy under three years old with a congenital heart defect. CDR3s include the opening cysteine and the closing phenylalanine or tryptophan. The D gene is left open where the match is weak. Clone size is not always given. Where it is, it says once, few, many or a class for expanded clones.

TRBJ2-7,.,TRBD2,TRBV9,14,CASSVALAGDEQYF,TGTGCCAGCAGCGTAGCACTAGCGGGAGACGAGCAGTACTTC
TRBJ1-4,.,TRBD1,TRBV27,17,CASSRGDRGNGNEKLFF,TGTGCCAGCAGTAGGGGCGACAGGGGGAACGGCAATGAAAAACTGTTTTTT
TRBJ1-1,.,TRBD1,TRBV5-4,17,CASSLHPQGHMNTEAFF,TGTGCCAGCAGCTTACACCCACAGGGGCACATGAACACTGAAGCTTTCTTT
TRBJ2-7,.,.,TRBV7-8,13,CASSQRGGLEQYF,TGTGCCAGCAGCCAGCGAGGGGGATTGGAGCAGTACTTC
TRBJ2-1,.,.,TRBV12-5,18,CASGLPPTGRLSYNEQFF,TGTGCTAGTGGTTTACCTCCAACAGGGCGCCTTTCCTACAATGAGCAGTTCTTC
TRBJ2-3,.,TRBD2,TRBV27,14,CASRPGLAGGTQYF,TGTGCCAGCAGGCCGGGACTAGCGGGAGGAACGCAGTATTTT
TRBJ2-7,.,.,TRBV14,16,CASSQDRGKSGHEQYF,TGTGCCAGCAGCCAAGATCGGGGGAAATCTGGCCACGAGCAGTACTTC
TRBJ1-3,.,.,TRBV6-5,15,CASSYGGKAGNTIYF,TGTGCCAGCAGTTACGGAGGGAAGGCTGGAAACACCATATATTTT
TRBJ2-1,.,TRBD2,TRBV7-3,15,CASSLGLAGGNEQFF,TGTGCCAGCAGCTTAGGGCTAGCGGGAGGTAATGAGCAGTTCTTC
TRBJ1-5,.,TRBD1,TRBV29-1,17,CSVDLGTGAVGNQPQHF,TGCAGCGTTGACCTGGGGACAGGGGCTGTGGGCAATCAGCCCCAGCATTTT
TRBJ1-1,.,.,TRBV7-9,15,CASSLVPYPGPEAFF,TGTGCCAGCAGCTTAGTGCCCTATCCGGGTCCTGAAGCTTTCTTT
TRBJ2-1,.,TRBD1,TRBV6-4,16,CASSDTRDRAYNEQFF,TGTGCCAGCAGTGACACCCGGGACAGGGCTTACAATGAGCAGTTCTTC
TRBJ2-5,.,TRBD2,TRBV30,14,CAWSVGRERETQYF,TGTGCCTGGAGTGTGGGGCGGGAGCGGGAGACCCAGTACTTC
TRBJ2-1,few,TRBD2,TRBV27,15,CASRLGLAPDNEQFF,TGTGCCAGCAGATTGGGACTAGCGCCCGACAATGAGCAGTTCTTC
TRBJ2-1,.,TRBD2,TRBV19,15,CASSTAGGPYNEQFF,TGTGCCAGTAGTACTGCGGGGGGGCCCTACAATGAGCAGTTCTTC
TRBJ2-7,.,TRBD1,TRBV27,18,CASRWVFPGQGGSYEQYF,TGTGCCAGCCGCTGGGTGTTTCCGGGACAGGGGGGATCCTACGAGCAGTACTTC
TRBJ2-5,few,TRBD2,TRBV28,18,CASSVPGLAGGWWETQYF,TGTGCCAGCAGTGTCCCGGGACTAGCGGGAGGGTGGTGGGAGACCCAGTACTTC
TRBJ1-4,.,.,TRBV11-2,15,CASSLGRSGNEKLFF,TGTGCCAGCAGCTTAGGGAGATCGGGTAATGAAAAACTGTTTTTT
TRBJ2-6,.,.,TRBV4-1,15,CASSEATSGANVLTF,TGCGCCAGCAGCGAGGCCACCTCTGGGGCCAACGTCCTGACTTTC
TRBJ1-5,.,.,TRBV7-2,17,CASSLRDQEGRYQPQHF,TGTGCCAGCAGCTTAAGAGACCAGGAGGGGAGGTATCAGCCCCAGCATTTT
TRBJ1-3,.,.,TRBV25-1,17,CASSEEKGEVSGNTIYF,TGTGCCAGCAGTGAAGAGAAGGGAGAGGTCTCTGGAAACACCATATATTTT
TRBJ2-5,.,.,TRBV7-9,14,CASSLRDWEETQYF,TGTGCCAGCAGCCTCCGGGACTGGGAGGAGACCCAGTACTTC
TRBJ2-3,few,.,TRBV5-1,14,CASSLSGSSDTQYF,TGCGCCAGCAGTTTGAGCGGGTCATCGGATACGCAGTATTTT